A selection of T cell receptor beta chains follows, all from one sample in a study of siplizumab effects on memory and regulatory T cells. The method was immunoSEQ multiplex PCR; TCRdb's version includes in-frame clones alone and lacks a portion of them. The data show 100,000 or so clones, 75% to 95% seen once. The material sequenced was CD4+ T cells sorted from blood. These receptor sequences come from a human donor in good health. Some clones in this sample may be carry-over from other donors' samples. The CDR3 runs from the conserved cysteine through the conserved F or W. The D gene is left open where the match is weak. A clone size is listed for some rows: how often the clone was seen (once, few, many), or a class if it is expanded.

CDR3: CASSFSGTYEQYF
DNA: TGCGCCAGCAGCTTTTCGGGCACCTACGAGCAGTACTTC
D: NA
J: TRBJ2-7
size: few
V: TRBV5-1

CDR3: CASSFRIAGGRNTQYF
DNA: TGTGCCAGCAGTTTTCGAATAGCGGGAGGGCGAAATACGCAGTATTTT
D: TRBD2
J: TRBJ2-3
size: NA
V: TRBV27

CDR3: CASGGQGEPDTQYF
DNA: TGTGCCAGCGGGGGACAGGGGGAGCCAGATACGCAGTATTTT
D: TRBD1
J: TRBJ2-3
size: NA
V: TRBV2

CDR3: CSATITDTQYF
DNA: TGCAGTGCCACAATAACAGATACGCAGTATTTT
D: NA
J: TRBJ2-3
size: NA
V: TRBV20-1

CDR3: CASSPPRRAAGELFF
DNA: TGTGCCAGCAGCCCCCCTCGCAGGGCGGCCGGGGAGCTGTTTTTT
D: NA
J: TRBJ2-2
size: NA
V: TRBV7-9

CDR3: CASSANAGRVYTGELFF
DNA: TGTGCCAGCAGCGCCAATGCCGGCAGGGTATACACCGGGGAGCTGTTTTTT
D: NA
J: TRBJ2-2
size: NA
V: TRBV11-2

CDR3: CAISEPGRGYEQYF
DNA: TGTGCCATCAGTGAGCCTGGCAGGGGCTACGAGCAGTACTTC
D: NA
J: TRBJ2-7
size: NA
V: TRBV10-3

CDR3: CASSRQLRTSGQFF
DNA: TGTGCCAGTAGTAGACAATTAAGGACCAGCGGACAGTTCTTC
D: NA
J: TRBJ2-1
size: NA
V: TRBV19

CDR3: CASSPVGAYEQYF
DNA: TGTGCCAGCAGCCCGGTAGGAGCCTACGAGCAGTACTTC
D: NA
J: TRBJ2-7
size: NA
V: TRBV5-6

CDR3: CASSLGLAGGMAQETQYF
DNA: TGTGCCAGCAGCTTGGGACTAGCGGGAGGGATGGCCCAAGAGACCCAGTACTTC
D: TRBD2
J: TRBJ2-5
size: NA
V: TRBV5-4

CDR3: CASSPRGIVGNTQYF
DNA: TGTGCCAGCTCACCCAGGGGCATTGTAGGGAATACGCAGTATTTT
D: NA
J: TRBJ2-3
size: NA
V: TRBV18

CDR3: CASSLDRGGETQYF
DNA: TGTGCCAGCAGCTTAGACAGGGGGGGGGAGACCCAGTACTTC
D: NA
J: TRBJ2-5
size: once
V: TRBV7-2

CDR3: CASSEYEGLAGNTIYF
DNA: TGTGCCAGCAGTGAATATGAAGGGTTGGCTGGAAACACCATATATTTT
D: NA
J: TRBJ1-3
size: NA
V: TRBV2

CDR3: CASSRVKETQYF
DNA: TGTGCCAGCAGCCGGGTGAAAGAGACCCAGTACTTC
D: NA
J: TRBJ2-5
size: once
V: TRBV11-2

CDR3: CASSSGLAGVEQYF
DNA: TGTGCCAGCAGCTCGGGACTAGCGGGAGTCGAGCAGTACTTC
D: TRBD2
J: TRBJ2-7
size: NA
V: TRBV5-4

CDR3: CASAGDRANNSPLHF
DNA: TGTGCCAGCGCCGGGGACAGGGCGAATAATTCACCCCTCCACTTT
D: TRBD1
J: TRBJ1-6
size: NA
V: TRBV7-9

CDR3: CASSERGGAGGPRTQYF
DNA: TGTGCCAGCAGTGAAAGAGGTGGGGCGGGAGGGCCCCGAACCCAGTACTTC
D: TRBD2
J: TRBJ2-5
size: NA
V: TRBV6-1

CDR3: CASRPTGGVSTGELFF
DNA: TGTGCCAGCAGGCCGACAGGGGGCGTTAGCACCGGGGAGCTGTTTTTT
D: TRBD1
J: TRBJ2-2
size: NA
V: TRBV28

CDR3: CASSLTSGIAEQYF
DNA: TGTGCCAGCAGCCTAACTAGCGGGATCGCCGAGCAGTACTTC
D: TRBD2
J: TRBJ2-7
size: few
V: TRBV28

CDR3: CASSLLGTFNQPQHF
DNA: TGTGCCAGCAGTTTACTCGGGACCTTCAATCAGCCCCAGCATTTT
D: NA
J: TRBJ1-5
size: NA
V: TRBV6-5

CDR3: CASSFPLGVQETQYF
DNA: TGTGCCAGCAGCTTTCCTCTCGGGGTCCAAGAGACCCAGTACTTC
D: NA
J: TRBJ2-5
size: once
V: TRBV11-1

CDR3: CASSSGRDSYTGELFF
DNA: TGTGCCAGCAGCTCCGGGCGGGACAGCTACACCGGGGAGCTGTTTTTT
D: NA
J: TRBJ2-2
size: NA
V: TRBV5-4